Following are 4 T cell receptor beta chains from one sample sequenced in a study of T cell responses to AZD1222 COVID-19 vaccine. TCRdb keeps only in-frame clones here, not all; method: immunoSEQ multiplex PCR. The data hold over 150,000 clones, with less than 90% observed a single time. The source material was peripheral blood, sampled on day 0 of MenACWY control vaccination. These receptors all come from an adult in good health.

The chain has TRBV5-6 and TRBJ2-3, with D uncertain. CDR1 is SGHDT and CDR2 is YYEEEE in the germline V gene. This CDR3 comprises 11 residues. V shed 2 bases and J shed 6 bases, with 4 bases lying between them. CDR3 region: CASSFGDTQYF. The CDR3 region has the DNA TGTGCCAGCAGCTTTGGGGATACGCAGTATTTT.

The chain recombines TRBV11-3 with TRBJ2-2; the D gene is possibly TRBD2 (6 bases). The V gene lost 5 bases and the J gene lost 6 bases, with 16 bases spanning the gap. The CDR3 is 15 amino acids. Germline assignment: CDR1 SGHNT and CDR2 YENEEA. The CDR3 sequence is CASSPGGVGAGELFF. The CDR3 DNA sequence: TGTGCCAGCAGCCCAGGAGGGGTTGGGGCCGGGGAGCTGTTTTTT.

This sequence joins TRBV3-1 (or the pseudogene TRBV3-2) and TRBJ2-7, with 11 bases aligning to TRBD2. From germline, CDR1 is LGHDT and CDR2 YNNKEL (reference sequence). CDR3 length: 17 residues. J was trimmed by 0 bases and V by 2 bases; bases with no gene match: 6. CDR3 DNA: TGTGCCAGCAGCCAATCCGTTAGCGGGAGGGTCTCCTACGAGCAGTACTTC. Protein sequence: CASSQSVSGRVSYEQYF.

This clone appeared a single time. The chain couples TRBV3-1 (or the pseudogene TRBV3-2) to TRBJ2-3; 8 bases are shared with TRBD2. The J segment lost 2 bases and the V segment lost 8 bases, leaving 9 bases of the junction unmatched. CDR1 and CDR2 from the germline V gene are LGHDT and YNNKEL (reference sequence). This CDR3 contains 15 residues. The DNA for the CDR3 is TGTGCCAGCGGACGGGCGGGGGGCCCCACAGATACGCAGTATTTT. Protein product: CASGRAGGPTDTQYF.